Below, 4 T cell receptor beta chains from the same sample are listed, as sequenced in a study of Ad26.COV2.S vaccination and SARS-CoV-2 variants. TCRdb's copy holds only in-frame clones and misses some; the assay was immunoSEQ multiplex PCR. The table lists some 450,000 clones, around 90% of them singletons. Treatment of the sample: about 20 received Ad26.COV2.S at low or high dose, single or two shots; 5 received placebo; per-sample allocation not given. The samples were gathered on day 63 after the first injection of vaccine or placebo. Material: peripheral blood, obtained in a trial of Ad26.COV2.S vaccine versus placebo. Receptors were obtained from a person aged 18-65 years who received the Ad26.COV2.S COVID-19 vaccine or a placebo.

The rearrangement joins TRBV19 to TRBJ2-1; a weak D match, TRBD2 (6 bases). This CDR3 has 15 residues. Germline CDR1 LNHDA, CDR2 SQIVND (reference sequence). V dropped 7 bases and J dropped 8 bases, with 21 bases sitting between them. CDR3 sequence reads: CASKPGGPFGDEQFF. CDR3 in DNA: TGTGCCAGTAAGCCAGGAGGGCCTTTTGGTGATGAGCAGTTCTTC.

V usage is TRBV9 and J usage is TRBJ2-1, with TRBD2 matching over 8 bases. Germline V gives CDR1 SGDLS, CDR2 YYNGEE. The CDR3 is made up of 15 amino acids. With 3 bases clipped from V and 5 bases from J, the junction kept 7 bases outside the gene matches. The CDR3 nucleotides read TGTGCCAGCAGCGGGACGGGAGGGCCCCACAATGAGCAGTTCTTC. The encoded protein is CASSGTGGPHNEQFF.

This rearrangement joins TRBV18 to TRBJ2-3, with D possibly matching TRBD1 (6 bases). Germline V gene lookup returns CDR1 KGHSH and CDR2 LQKENI. This CDR3 contains 14 residues. V was clipped by 3 bases and J by 2 bases, with 9 bases between them. CDR3 region: CASSPTGATDTQYF. The CDR3 bases are TGTGCCAGCTCACCGACAGGAGCCACAGATACGCAGTATTTT.

The chain is built from TRBV19 and TRBJ2-2, with D possibly TRBD2 on 6 matching bases. V gave up 5 bases and J gave up 1 base, with 14 bases separating them. Germline-derived CDR1 and CDR2 are LNHDA and SQIVND (reference sequence). This CDR3 is built from 16 residues. For the CDR3, the DNA is TGTGCCAGTAGTCCCTCCCCGGGGGAGAACACCGGGGAGCTGTTTTTT. Residues: CASSPSPGENTGELFF.